This T cell receptor (beta chain) comes out of a study of cytomegalovirus exposure and HLA in healthy donors. PCR was performed using 60 Vbeta and 13 Jbeta primers. The table came from immunoSEQ multiplex PCR; TCRdb's copy has only in-frame clones and leaves some out. Among some 190,000 clones listed, just under 75% were seen once. Germline V gene data show CDR1 as SGHRS and CDR2 as YFSETQ. The CDR3 has 15 residues. V was pared by 3 bases and J by 6 bases, with 8 bases of the junction left unmatched. This sequence was found in a woman in her 30s in good health and CMV-seropositive. The V gene is TRBV5-1, the J gene TRBJ1-5; 8 bases match TRBD1. Sequenced sample: PBMCs. The CDR3 sequence: CASSWETGTGQPQHF. The CDR3 DNA reads as TGCGCCAGCAGCTGGGAGACAGGGACAGGTCAGCCCCAGCATTTT.